The clone carrying this T cell receptor beta chain turned up a few times. The target antigen is unknown. An end of the junction does not agree with germline; a read error may underlie this. This record comes from a study of metastatic and nonmetastatic thyroid tumors. Study information: The authors compared repertoires across blood and tumor or nodule tissue from malignant and benign thyroid patients. Regarding the study as a whole: Significantly greater TCR beta diversity was reportedly found in malignant thyroid tumors than in benign nodules (in blood and tumor).

The CDR3 is made up of 16 amino acids. Germline V lookup: CDR1 SGHNT, CDR2 YYREEE (reference sequence). Methods used by the authors: To classify distant metastasis in papillary thyroid cancer, a model was built from CDR3 differences across clinicopathological groups. TCRdb re-processed the PCR reads through MiXCR. These V and J calls rely on TCRdb rather than the paper's analysis. Here the sample spans about 17,000 clones, around a sixth being singletons. Among the patients, none had received any treatment before thyroid surgery. Sequences were obtained from blood. The chain combines TRBV5-4 with TRBJ1-3, with a tentative D call TRBD1 (5 bases). This receptor was taken from a male donor with papillary thyroid cancer or a benign thyroid nodule (not recorded which). Some clones in this sample may be carry-over from other donors' samples. For the CDR3, the DNA is TGTGCCAGCACCTTGGACACCGACAGCGAGGGAAACACCATATATTTT. It is translated as CASTLDTDSEGNTIYF. The full variable domain, rest sourced from reference TRBV5-4 and TRBJ1-3, is ETGVTQSPTHLIKTRGQQVTLRCSSQSGHNTVSWYQQALGQGPQFIFQYYREEENGRGNFPPRFSGLQFPNYSSELNVNALELDDSALYLCASTLDTDSEGNTIYFGEGSWLTVV.